This T cell receptor (beta chain) comes out of a study of CD8 T cells in Susac syndrome. Findings of the study overall: Individuals included in the TCR sequencing and HLA analysis were acknowledged by the study to be relatively few in number.

RNA amounts of about 0.5 to 1 ug underwent reverse transcription with random hexamers. The immunoSEQ assay covered 54 Vbeta and 13 Jbeta segments for CDR3. TCRdb redid the calling of the immunoSEQ multiplex PCR reads with MiXCR, one entry per CDR3 protein. Of roughly 190,000 distinct CDR3 sequences listed, approximately 93% are singletons. Losses at the gene ends were 6 bases for V and 7 bases for J; bases not matched to a gene: 17. Germline assignment: CDR1 SEHNR and CDR2 FQNEAQ (reference sequence). The CDR3 runs to 17 residues. In the case of this clonotype: No antigen is known for it.

In blood CD8+ and CD4+ T cells, TCR beta underwent sequencing. Negative isolation was applied to CD8+ and CD4+ T cells, and FACS enrichment was applied to TEMRA cells. Sequencing was performed on CD4+ T cells from PBMCs. This sequence was found in a human donor in good health. V is TRBV7-9 and J is TRBJ2-3, with 9 bases identical to TRBD2. CDR3 loop: CASREGGSTSGSHTQYF. CDR3 in DNA: TGTGCCAGCAGGGAGGGAGGGTCGACTAGCGGTAGTCATACGCAGTATTTT.